This is a list of T cell receptor beta chains from one sample in a study of shared clonotypes between healthy human individuals. Clones were sequenced by immunoSEQ multiplex PCR, and TCRdb holds only the in-frame ones, with some missing. The profile shows roughly 400,000 clones, 96% of them singletons. The sequenced sample was memory CD8+ T cells sorted from blood. These receptors all stem from a man younger than 40 in good health. Each CDR3 is given without its conserved first and last residue. Part of the rows lack a size; the others show once, few, many or a class for expanded clones.

TRBV7-2	TRBJ1-2	.	ASSSWTTYGYT
TRBV9	TRBJ2-7	.	ASSVRGLGEQY
TRBV28	TRBJ1-5	.	ASSFPVQGVLGPQH
TRBV4-2	TRBJ2-7	.	ASSQEQGNAYEQY
TRBV28	TRBJ2-7	.	ASSLPGTSVAYEQY
TRBV7-9	TRBJ2-7	.	ASSPWDRAAYEQY
TRBV10-2	TRBJ2-5	.	ASRRLANDGETQY
TRBV6-5	TRBJ1-4	.	ATRNDPSNEKLF
TRBV7-8	TRBJ1-3	.	ASSLSFGSGNTIY
TRBV7-9	TRBJ1-5	.	ASSQQGSNQPQH
TRBV7-6	TRBJ2-1	once	ASSLVGGTSGSAPNNEQF
TRBV19	TRBJ1-1	.	ASSRGQGRENTEAF
TRBV7-3	TRBJ2-3	.	ASSLKGTDTQY
TRBV29-1	TRBJ2-5	once	SVEGDSIGQTQY
TRBV5-4	TRBJ2-3	.	ASRRTPGRREGRTDTQY
TRBV4-1	TRBJ1-1	.	ASSQGVPNTEAF
TRBV19	TRBJ2-2	.	ASSISQNTGELF
TRBV28	TRBJ1-3	.	ASSFENSGNTIY
TRBV9	TRBJ2-1	.	ASSVSGRWGEQF
TRBV15	TRBJ2-1	once	ATSGPSGRIGNEQF
TRBV6-5	TRBJ2-7	.	ASSYSGTASYEQY
TRBV6-5	TRBJ1-3	.	ASSRTFISGNTIY
TRBV6-1	TRBJ2-7	.	ASSYGTSGPYEQY
TRBV28	TRBJ2-7	.	ASSLPRAFALHEQY
TRBV28	TRBJ1-5	.	ASSFAHFYSNQPQH
TRBV28	TRBJ2-7	.	ASSLYWGGENQYEQY
TRBV5-1	TRBJ2-1	.	ASSLETSGRGNEQF
TRBV7-9	TRBJ2-1	.	AGAQGWDEQF
TRBV7-9	TRBJ1-1	.	ASSNTGGTEAF
TRBV11-1	TRBJ2-2	.	ASSLEGRGTGELF
TRBV4-2	TRBJ2-2	.	ASSPANTGELF
TRBV6-5	TRBJ2-5	once	ASSYSPLQETQY
TRBV28	TRBJ2-1	.	ASSSFSGKWHNEQF
TRBV27	TRBJ1-5	.	ASSTQGSNQPQH
TRBV29-1	TRBJ2-1	.	SAQKGLAGGPGNEQF
TRBV5-6	TRBJ2-7	.	ASSLLGQGPHYEQY
TRBV7-2	TRBJ2-7	.	ASSLIGTDYEQY
TRBV30	TRBJ2-3	.	AWSVSTDTQY
TRBV30	TRBJ2-7	.	ACQGPYEQY
TRBV30	TRBJ2-2	.	AWNRRLGGTGELF
TRBV7-9	TRBJ2-7	.	ASSPRLANTSTYEQY
TRBV6-4	TRBJ2-1	.	ASSESQASYNEQF
TRBV27	TRBJ2-7	.	ASRSFRGAPYEQY
TRBV28	TRBJ1-5	.	ASSLKFTAFNQPQH
TRBV6-1	TRBJ2-3	.	ASSEARGPLAITQY
TRBV7-3	TRBJ2-1	once	ASSLSRDKLYNEQF
TRBV28	TRBJ2-5	.	ASSLPQETQY
TRBV7-9	TRBJ2-7	.	ASSLTGPLSYEQY
TRBV6-5	TRBJ2-7	.	ASSYSGTGYEQY
TRBV6-1	TRBJ2-1	once	ASSEGLAAYNEQF
TRBV5-5	TRBJ2-5	.	ASSYWGGVQETQY
TRBV6-5	TRBJ2-7	.	ASSLQGYEQY
TRBV30	TRBJ2-6	.	AWTGANVLT
TRBV27	TRBJ2-1	.	ASSLSMGLAAYNEQF
TRBV7-3	TRBJ2-3	.	ASSSGLAGTDTQY
TRBV27	TRBJ1-5	.	ASSPGQGRSNQPQH
TRBV10-3	TRBJ2-2	.	AISEGVGGIHTGELF
TRBV28	TRBJ1-5	.	ASSPLWSNKAHSNQPQH
TRBV10-3	TRBJ1-5	.	AISEGAGNQPQH
TRBV10-2	TRBJ2-7	once	ASTDTSGSHEQY